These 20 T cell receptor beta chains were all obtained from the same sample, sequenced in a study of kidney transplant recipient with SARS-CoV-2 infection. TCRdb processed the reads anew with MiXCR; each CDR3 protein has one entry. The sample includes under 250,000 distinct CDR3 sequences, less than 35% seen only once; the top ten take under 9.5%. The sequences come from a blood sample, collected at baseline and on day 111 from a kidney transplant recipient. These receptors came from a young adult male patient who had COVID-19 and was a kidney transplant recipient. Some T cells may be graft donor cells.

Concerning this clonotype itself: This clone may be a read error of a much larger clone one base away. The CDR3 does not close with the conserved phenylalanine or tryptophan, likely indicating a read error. The CDR3 spells CASSVGRASYEQYL. The CDR3, as DNA: TGTGCCAGCAGTGTCGGGAGGGCCTCCTACGAGCAGTACCTC. The chain is built from TRBV2 and TRBJ2-7, with TRBD2 identical over 8 bases. The CDR3 has 14 amino acids. Germline values: CDR1 SNHLY, CDR2 FYNNEI. V was clipped by 4 bases and J by 0 bases; unmatched bases: 2.

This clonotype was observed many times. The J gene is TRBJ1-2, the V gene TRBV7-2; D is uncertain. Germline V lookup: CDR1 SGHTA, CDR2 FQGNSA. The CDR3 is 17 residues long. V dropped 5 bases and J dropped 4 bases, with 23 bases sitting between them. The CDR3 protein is CASSGHPDLGKTYGYTF. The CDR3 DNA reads TGTGCCAGCAGCGGTCACCCCGATCTCGGAAAGACCTATGGCTACACCTTC.

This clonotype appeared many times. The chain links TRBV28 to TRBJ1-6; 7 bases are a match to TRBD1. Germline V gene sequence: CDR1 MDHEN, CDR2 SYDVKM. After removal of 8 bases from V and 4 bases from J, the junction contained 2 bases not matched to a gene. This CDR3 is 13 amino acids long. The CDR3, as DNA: TGTGCCAGCTCGACAGGGTATAATTCACCCCTCCACTTT. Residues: CASSTGYNSPLHF.

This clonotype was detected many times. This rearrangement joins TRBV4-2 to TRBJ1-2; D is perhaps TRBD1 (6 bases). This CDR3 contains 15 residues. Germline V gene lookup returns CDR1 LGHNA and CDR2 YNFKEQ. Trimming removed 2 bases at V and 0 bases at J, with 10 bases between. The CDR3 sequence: CASSQKGGSNYGYTF. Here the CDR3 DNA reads TGTGCCAGCAGCCAAAAAGGGGGGTCTAACTATGGCTACACCTTC.

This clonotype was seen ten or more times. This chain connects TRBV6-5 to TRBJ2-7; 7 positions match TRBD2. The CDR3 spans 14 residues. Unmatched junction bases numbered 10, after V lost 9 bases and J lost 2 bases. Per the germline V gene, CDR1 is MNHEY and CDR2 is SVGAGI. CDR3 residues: CARPSGGETYEQYF. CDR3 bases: TGTGCCAGACCTTCGGGAGGAGAAACCTACGAGCAGTACTTC.

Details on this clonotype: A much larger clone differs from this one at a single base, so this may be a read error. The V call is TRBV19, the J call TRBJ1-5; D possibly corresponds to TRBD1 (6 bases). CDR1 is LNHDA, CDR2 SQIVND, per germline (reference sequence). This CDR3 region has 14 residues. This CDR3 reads CASGIAGVHQPQHF. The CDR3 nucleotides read TGTGCCAGTGGTATAGCAGGGGTCCATCAGCCCCAGCATTTT.

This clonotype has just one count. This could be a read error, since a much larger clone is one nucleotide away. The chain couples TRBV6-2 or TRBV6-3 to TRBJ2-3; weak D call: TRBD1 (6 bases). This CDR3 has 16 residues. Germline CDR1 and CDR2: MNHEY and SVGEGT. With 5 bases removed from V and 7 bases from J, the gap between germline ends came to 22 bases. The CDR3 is CASSKQGQRWGNTQYF. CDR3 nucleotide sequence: TGTGCCAGCAGTAAGCAAGGACAGCGATGGGGAAATACGCAGTATTTT.

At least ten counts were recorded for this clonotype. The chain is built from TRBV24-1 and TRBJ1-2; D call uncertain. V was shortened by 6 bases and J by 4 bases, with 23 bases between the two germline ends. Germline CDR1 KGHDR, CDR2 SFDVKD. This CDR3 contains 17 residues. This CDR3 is CATSTGYSTRKTYGYTF. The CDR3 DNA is TGTGCCACCAGTACGGGATATAGTACCAGAAAGACCTATGGCTACACCTTC.

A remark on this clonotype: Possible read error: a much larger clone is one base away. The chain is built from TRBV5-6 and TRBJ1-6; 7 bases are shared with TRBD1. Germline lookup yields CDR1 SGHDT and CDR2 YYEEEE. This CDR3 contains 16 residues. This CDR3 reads CASGFTGTAYNSPLHF. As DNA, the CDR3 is TGTGCCAGCGGCTTTACCGGGACAGCGTATAATTCACCCCTCCACTTT.

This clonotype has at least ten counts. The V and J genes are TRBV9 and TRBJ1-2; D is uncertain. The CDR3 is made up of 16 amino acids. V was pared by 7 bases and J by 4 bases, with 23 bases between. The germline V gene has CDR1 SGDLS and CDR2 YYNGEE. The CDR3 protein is CASSCLYSRKTYGYTF. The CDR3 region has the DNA TGTGCCAGCTCTTGCCTGTACTCAAGAAAGACCTATGGCTACACCTTC.

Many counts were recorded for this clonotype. As DNA, the CDR3 is TGTGCCACCAGCAGAGCAGACAGGGGGTCTTCTAAGTACGAGCAGTACTTC. Protein: CATSRADRGSSKYEQYF. The chain carries TRBV15 and TRBJ2-7; TRBD1 matches 9 bases. V shed 1 base and J 4 bases; nucleotides not matched to a gene: 11. Per germline, CDR1 LNHNV and CDR2 YYDKDF (reference sequence). CDR3 size: 17 residues.

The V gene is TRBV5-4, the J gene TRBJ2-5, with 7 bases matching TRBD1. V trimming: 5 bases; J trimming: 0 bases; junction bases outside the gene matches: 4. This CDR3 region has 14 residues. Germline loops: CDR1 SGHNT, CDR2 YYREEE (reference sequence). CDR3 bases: TGTGCCAGCAGGACAGACAGGGACCAAGAGACCCAGTACTTC. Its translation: CASRTDRDQETQYF. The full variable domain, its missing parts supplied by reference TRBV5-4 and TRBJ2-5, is ETGVTQSPTHLIKTRGQQVTLRCSSQSGHNTVSWYQQALGQGPQFIFQYYREEENGRGNFPPRFSGLQFPNYSSELNVNALELDDSALYLCASRTDRDQETQYFGPGTRLLVL.

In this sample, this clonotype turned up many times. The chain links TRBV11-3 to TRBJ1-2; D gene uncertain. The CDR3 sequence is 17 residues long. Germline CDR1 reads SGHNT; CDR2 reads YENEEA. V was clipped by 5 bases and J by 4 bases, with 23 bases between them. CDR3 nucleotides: TGTGCCAGCAGCGCACCTATCGATCTCGGAAAGACCTATGGCTACACCTTC. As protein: CASSAPIDLGKTYGYTF.

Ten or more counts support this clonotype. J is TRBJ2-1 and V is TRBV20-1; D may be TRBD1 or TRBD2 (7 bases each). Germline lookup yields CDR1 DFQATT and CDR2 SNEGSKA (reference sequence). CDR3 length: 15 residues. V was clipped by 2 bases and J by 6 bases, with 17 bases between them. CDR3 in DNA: TGCAGTGCTAGACTACCAGGGGGGGATGTCAATGAGCAGTTCTTC. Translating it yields CSARLPGGDVNEQFF.

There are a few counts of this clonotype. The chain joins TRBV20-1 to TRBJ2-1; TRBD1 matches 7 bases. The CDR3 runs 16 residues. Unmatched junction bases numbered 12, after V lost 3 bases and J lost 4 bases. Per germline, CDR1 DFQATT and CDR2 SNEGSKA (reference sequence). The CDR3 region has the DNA TGCAGTGCTAGGGGTATTCCGGACAGGACTTACAATGAGCAGTTCTTC. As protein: CSARGIPDRTYNEQFF.

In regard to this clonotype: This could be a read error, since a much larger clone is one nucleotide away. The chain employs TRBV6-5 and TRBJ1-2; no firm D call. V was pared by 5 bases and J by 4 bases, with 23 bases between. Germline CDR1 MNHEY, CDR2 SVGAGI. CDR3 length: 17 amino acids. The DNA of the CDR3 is TGTGCCAGCAGTCGTAGCAAAGGTGGGAGAAAGACCTATGGCTACACCTTC. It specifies CASSRSKGGRKTYGYTF.

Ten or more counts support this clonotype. The CDR3 nucleotides are TGTGCCAGAAGGGCAGTAGTGGTGAGAAAGACCTATGGCTACACCTTC. Translated: CARRAVVVRKTYGYTF. This chain links TRBV5-3 with TRBJ1-2, with D unresolved. TRBV5-3 is known as an ORF, though its function is uncertain. With 5 bases removed from V and 4 bases from J, the gap between germline ends came to 21 bases. The CDR3 covers 16 residues.

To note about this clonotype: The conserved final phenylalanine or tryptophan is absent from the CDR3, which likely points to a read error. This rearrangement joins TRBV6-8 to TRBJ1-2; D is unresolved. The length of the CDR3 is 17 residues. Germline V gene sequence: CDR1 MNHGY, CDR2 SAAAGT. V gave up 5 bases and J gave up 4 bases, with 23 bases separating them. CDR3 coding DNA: TGTGCCAGCAGTGCGTATGTACGCTCTAGAAAGACCTATGGCTACACCCTC. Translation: CASSAYVRSRKTYGYTL.

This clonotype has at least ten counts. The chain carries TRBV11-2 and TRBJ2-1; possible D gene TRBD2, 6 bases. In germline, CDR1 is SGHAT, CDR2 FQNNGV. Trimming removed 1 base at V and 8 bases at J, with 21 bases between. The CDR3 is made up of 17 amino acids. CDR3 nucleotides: TGTGCCAGCAGCTTAGGCGGGGTGGGAGCCAGCCTCGATGAGCAGTTCTTC. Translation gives CASSLGGVGASLDEQFF.

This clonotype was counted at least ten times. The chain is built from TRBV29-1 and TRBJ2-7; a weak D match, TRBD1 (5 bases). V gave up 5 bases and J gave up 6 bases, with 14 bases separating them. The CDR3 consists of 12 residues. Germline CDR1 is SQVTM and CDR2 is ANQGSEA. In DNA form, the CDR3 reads TGCAGCGTTAAGGCAGGGATCAGCGAGCAGTACTTC. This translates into CSVKAGISEQYF.